This T cell receptor beta chain was found in a study of post-analysis software for immune sequencing data. On the study more broadly: The disease courses covered relapsing-remitting, secondary progressive and progressive-relapsing multiple sclerosis. Study findings and constraints: The normalized Chao1 diversity of multiple sclerosis patients was significantly lower than that of controls. Higher frequency in patients than in controls was seen for roughly five TRBV segments, with TRBV5-6, TRBV5-1 and TRBV20-1 among them. Under the F measure, samples that were prepared in one batch clustered strongly together.

The V segment lost 4 bases and the J segment 1 base; nucleotides outside the gene matches: 14. Germline CDR1 reads DFQATT; CDR2 reads SNEGSKA (reference sequence). CDR3 length: 17 amino acids. Each TCR beta cDNA library carried unique molecular identifiers. cDNA molecules numbering around 450,000 came from approximately 1 to 10 million T cells. TCRdb fed the PCR reads into MiXCR, producing one record per CDR3 protein. The data contain hundreds of thousands of distinct CDR3 sequences, 55% to 60% of them singletons. Concerning this clonotype: Its specificity is unknown.

V gene TRBV20-1 combines with J gene TRBJ1-2; the match to TRBD1 covers 8 bases. This TCR was sampled from a girl aged 2 to 10 with multiple sclerosis. The sequenced material came from blood. This CDR3 reads CSAIITGGRELNYGYTF. CDR3 bases: TGCAGTGCTATAATAACAGGGGGACGCGAGCTTAACTATGGCTACACCTTC.